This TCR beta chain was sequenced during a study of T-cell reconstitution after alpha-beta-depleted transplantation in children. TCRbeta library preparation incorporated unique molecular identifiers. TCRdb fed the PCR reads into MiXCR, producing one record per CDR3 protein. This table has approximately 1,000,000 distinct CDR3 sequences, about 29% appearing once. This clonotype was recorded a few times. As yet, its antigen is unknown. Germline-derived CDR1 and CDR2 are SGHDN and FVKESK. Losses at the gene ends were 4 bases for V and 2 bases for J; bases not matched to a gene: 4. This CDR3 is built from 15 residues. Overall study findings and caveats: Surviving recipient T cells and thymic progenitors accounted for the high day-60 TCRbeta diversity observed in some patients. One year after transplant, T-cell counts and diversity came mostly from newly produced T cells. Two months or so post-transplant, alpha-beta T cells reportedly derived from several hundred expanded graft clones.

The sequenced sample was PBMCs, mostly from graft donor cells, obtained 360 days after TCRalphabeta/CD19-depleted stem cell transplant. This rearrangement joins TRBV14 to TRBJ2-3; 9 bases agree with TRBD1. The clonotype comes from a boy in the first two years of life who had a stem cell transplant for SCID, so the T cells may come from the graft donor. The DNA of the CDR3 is TGTGCCAGCAGCCCCCGGGACAGGGACACAGATACGCAGTATTTT. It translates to CASSPRDRDTDTQYF. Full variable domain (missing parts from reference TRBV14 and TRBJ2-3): EAGVTQFPSHSVIEKGQTVTLRCDPISGHDNLYWYRRVMGKEIKFLLHFVKESKQDESGMPNNRFLAERTGGTYSTLKVQPAELEDSGVYFCASSPRDRDTDTQYFGPGTRLTVL.